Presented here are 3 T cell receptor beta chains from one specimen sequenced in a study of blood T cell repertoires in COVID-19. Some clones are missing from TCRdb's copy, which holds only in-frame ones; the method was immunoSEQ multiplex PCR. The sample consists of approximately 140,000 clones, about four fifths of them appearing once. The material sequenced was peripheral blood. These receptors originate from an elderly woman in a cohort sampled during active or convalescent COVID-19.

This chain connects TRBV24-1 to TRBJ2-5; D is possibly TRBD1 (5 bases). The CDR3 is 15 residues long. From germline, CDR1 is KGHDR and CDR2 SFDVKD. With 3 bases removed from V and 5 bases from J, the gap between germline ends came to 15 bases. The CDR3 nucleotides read TGTGCCACCAGTGATGACAAGGGGCCGCTTGAGACCCAGTACTTC. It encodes CATSDDKGPLETQYF.

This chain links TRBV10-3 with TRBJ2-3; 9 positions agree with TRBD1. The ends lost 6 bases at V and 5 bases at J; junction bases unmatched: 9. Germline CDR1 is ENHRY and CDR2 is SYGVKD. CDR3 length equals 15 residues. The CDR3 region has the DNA TGTGCCATCAGCGAAAGCGGACAGGGGAGAGATACGCAGTATTTT. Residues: CAISESGQGRDTQYF.

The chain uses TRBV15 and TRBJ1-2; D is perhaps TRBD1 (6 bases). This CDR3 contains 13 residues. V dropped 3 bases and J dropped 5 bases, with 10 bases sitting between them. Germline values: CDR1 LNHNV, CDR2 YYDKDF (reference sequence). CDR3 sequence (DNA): TGTGCCACCAGCAGCTACAGGGATTATGGCTACACCTTC. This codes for CATSSYRDYGYTF.